The next 10 T cell receptor beta chains were all read from a single sample in a study of T cells in Graves' hyperthyroidism and ophthalmopathy. Amplification of TCR beta CDR3 regions used RNA as the template. Primed by the HTBI set, a first-round RT-PCR was run on the TCR CDR3. From the multiplex PCR reads, TCRdb called clonotypes with MiXCR, one entry per CDR3 protein. The repertoire has about 350,000 distinct CDR3 sequences, 15% to 20% of them found once; the top ten carry 34%. The sample was blood. Every receptor here comes from a woman aged 30 to 39 with Graves' hyperthyroidism that later progressed to Graves' ophthalmopathy.

In its sample, this clonotype was seen many times. This chain connects TRBV12-3 or TRBV12-4 to TRBJ2-5; D possibly corresponds to TRBD2 (5 bases). V lost 3 bases to trimming and J lost 0 bases, with 14 bases between them. The length of the CDR3 is 16 residues. The chain's CDR3 is CASSFWPLRDQETQYF. CDR3 nucleotide sequence: TGTGCCAGCAGTTTTTGGCCGCTGAGGGACCAAGAGACCCAGTACTTC.

The chain couples TRBV7-2 to TRBJ2-2, with TRBD2 matching over 8 bases. CDR3 length: 19 amino acids. The germline V gene encodes CDR1 SGHTA and CDR2 FQGNSA. V shed 5 bases and J 1 base; nucleotides not matched to a gene: 15. The CDR3 region has the DNA TGTGCCAGCAGCCTCCGTTCCAGTTTGAGCGGGGGGAACACCGGGGAGCTGTTTTTT. The encoded protein is CASSLRSSLSGGNTGELFF.

Regarding this clonotype: This clone may be a read error of a much larger clone one base away. Because the CDR3 is missing its conserved closing phenylalanine or tryptophan, this is likely a read error. The gene calls are TRBV7-9 and TRBJ2-3; D gene ambiguous. From germline, CDR1 is SEHNR and CDR2 FQNEAQ (reference sequence). The CDR3 is made up of 15 amino acids. The ends were cut back, 1 base at V and 0 bases at J, with 8 bases in the middle. The CDR3, as DNA: TGTGCCAGCAGCTTAGGTTCCTGGAGCACAGATACGCAGTATCTT. Its translation is CASSLGSWSTDTQYL.

V is TRBV18 and J is TRBJ2-7; D may be TRBD1 (5 bases). V lost 6 bases and J lost 0, with 18 bases in between. This CDR3 is built from 16 residues. Germline V gene sequence: CDR1 KGHSH, CDR2 LQKENI. The CDR3 is CASSPTLRQSSYEQYF. DNA of the CDR3: TGTGCCAGCTCCCCCACTCTCCGACAGAGCTCCTACGAGCAGTACTTC.

Regarding this clonotype: This could be a read error, since a much larger clone is one nucleotide away. This chain joins TRBV19 and TRBJ2-1; no reliable D call. Trimming removed 5 bases from V and 8 bases from J, with 22 bases in between. Looked up from germline, CDR1 is LNHDA and CDR2 is SQIVND (reference sequence). The CDR3 spans 16 residues. CDR3 region: CASSLWSVYRNHEQFF. The CDR3 coding sequence is TGTGCCAGTAGTCTTTGGTCAGTGTACCGCAACCATGAGCAGTTCTTC.

This clonotype was detected ten times or more. This rearrangement joins TRBV25-1 to TRBJ2-2, with 8 bases matching TRBD1. The V gene's germline CDR1 is MGHDK and CDR2 SYGVNS. The CDR3 contains 19 residues. V lost 1 base to trimming and J lost 1 base; unmatched junction nucleotides: 11. The CDR3 reads CASSESPPGQGVNTGELFF. In DNA form, the CDR3 reads TGTGCCAGCAGTGAATCACCCCCCGGACAGGGTGTGAACACCGGGGAGCTGTTTTTT.

This chain joins TRBV7-9 and TRBJ1-4, with TRBD1 identical over 8 bases. This CDR3 spans 15 amino acids. V shed 5 bases and J 8 bases; nucleotides not matched to a gene: 10. The germline gives CDR1 SEHNR, CDR2 FQNEAQ (reference sequence). The CDR3 sequence: CASSGSRTGKEKLFF. The CDR3 coding sequence is TGTGCCAGCAGCGGCTCTAGGACAGGGAAGGAAAAACTGTTTTTT.

This clonotype was seen many times. The chain employs TRBV27 and TRBJ2-7; no firm D call. The V gene lost 5 bases and the J gene lost 0 bases, with 5 bases spanning the gap. Germline V gives CDR1 MNHEY, CDR2 SMNVEV (reference sequence). The CDR3 length is 12 residues. The chain's CDR3 is CASSGNSYEQYF. CDR3 in DNA: TGTGCCAGCAGTGGGAACTCCTACGAGCAGTACTTC.

This clonotype was detected a few times. The chain joins TRBV27 to TRBJ2-2, with D possibly called TRBD1 or TRBD2 (6 bases each). The germline V gene has CDR1 MNHEY and CDR2 SMNVEV (reference sequence). The CDR3 has 16 amino acids. V was shortened by 1 base and J by 4 bases, with 13 bases between the two germline ends. The CDR3: CASSLWGALGTGELFF. DNA of the CDR3: TGTGCCAGCAGTTTATGGGGGGCATTGGGCACCGGGGAGCTGTTTTTT.

This clonotype was seen ten or more times. The CDR3 DNA is TGCAGCGTTGCCATCGCCAGGGGGTACGAGCAGTACTTC. Translation: CSVAIARGYEQYF. This chain uses TRBV29-1 with TRBJ2-7; TRBD1 agrees at 7 bases. The junction had 7 bases not matched to a gene; V was cut back by 4 bases and J by 4 bases. CDR3 size: 13 residues. Germline V gene lookup returns CDR1 SQVTM and CDR2 ANQGSEA.